Presented here are 27 T cell receptor beta chains from one specimen sequenced in a study of glioma-infiltrating T cells after dendritic cell vaccination. Method: immunoSEQ multiplex PCR; TCRdb's copy keeps in-frame clones and lacks some. The sample has about 95,000 clones; around 85% are singletons. Material: blood, obtained before dendritic cell vaccination. The source is a human donor with glioblastoma.

The chain combines TRBV5-1 with TRBJ2-1, with 9 bases aligning to TRBD1. The CDR3 consists of 20 residues. With 2 bases clipped from V and 4 bases from J, the junction kept 19 bases outside the gene matches. From germline, CDR1 is SGHRS and CDR2 YFSETQ. CDR3 residues: CASSLRTGGVEGLEYNEQFF. The CDR3, as DNA: TGCGCCAGCAGCTTAAGAACAGGGGGCGTAGAGGGTTTAGAGTACAATGAGCAGTTCTTC.

This chain connects TRBV14 to TRBJ1-2; maybe TRBD1 (5 bases). The V gene's germline CDR1 is SGHDN and CDR2 FVKESK. CDR3 length: 19 residues. Between the trimmed V and J ends, which lost 0 bases and 0 bases, there was a span of 20 bases. CDR3 in DNA: TGTGCCAGCAGCCAAGAATGGGGCAGGTCACCTGCCACTAACTATGGCTACACCTTC. Translating it yields CASSQEWGRSPATNYGYTF.

This clone was counted only a few times. In the same sample, other DNA sequences code for this CDR3. Written as DNA, the CDR3 is TGTGCCAGCAGCTTAAGAGGAGGAGCGAACACCGGGGAGCTGTTTTTT. Its protein is CASSLRGGANTGELFF. V gene TRBV7-3 combines with J gene TRBJ2-2, with a possible D match to TRBD2 (5 bases). V was cut by 1 base and J by 0 bases, with 9 bases left in between. This CDR3 region has 16 residues. Germline assignment: CDR1 SGHTA and CDR2 FQGTGA.

This chain joins TRBV30 and TRBJ1-1; D remains ambiguous. Germline CDR1 is GTSNPN and CDR2 is SVGIG (reference sequence). There are 11 residues in the CDR3. The V and J ends lost 8 bases and 1 base respectively, with 8 bases between them. The CDR3 DNA sequence: TGTGCCGGCAAATGGAACACTGAAGCTTTCTTT. It is translated as CAGKWNTEAFF. Complete variable domain (other parts from reference TRBV30 and TRBJ1-1): SQTIHQWPATLVQPVGSPLSLECTVEGTSNPNLYWYRQAAGRGLQLLFYSVGIGQISSEVPQNLSASRPQDRQFILSSKKLLLSDSGFYLCAGKWNTEAFFGQGTRLTVV.

This clone was recorded only once. The chain employs TRBV6-5 and TRBJ2-1, with D perhaps matching TRBD1 (5 bases). This CDR3 has 14 residues. Germline values: CDR1 MNHEY, CDR2 SVGAGI. V was pared by 1 base and J by 9 bases, with 13 bases between. The CDR3 DNA follows: TGTGCCAGCAGTTACTTAGGGGCCCACGGTGAGCAGTTCTTC. Its protein is CASSYLGAHGEQFF.

CDR3 sequence (DNA): TGCGCCAGCAGCCAGCCACAGGGGCAGGGGAATCAGCCCCAGCATTTT. Encoded protein: CASSQPQGQGNQPQHF. The chain is built from TRBV4-1 and TRBJ1-5; 7 nucleotides align to TRBD1. Germline CDR1 reads MGHRA; CDR2 reads YSYEKL. J gave up 4 bases and V 3 bases, and 9 bases lay outside the gene matches. This CDR3 has 16 residues.

CDR3 protein: CASSLGQKYEQYF. The CDR3 DNA reads as TGCGCCAGCAGCCTAGGACAGAAATACGAGCAGTACTTC. The chain is built from TRBV5-1 and TRBJ2-7; D is possibly TRBD1 (6 bases). Trimming removed 4 bases at V and 4 bases at J, with 12 bases between. The CDR3 has 13 residues. The germline CDR1 and CDR2 sequences are SGHRS and YFSETQ.

The J gene is TRBJ2-2, the V gene TRBV5-1, with D maybe TRBD1 (6 bases). Trimming took off 3 bases at V and 1 base at J, with 13 bases between the two ends. Per germline, CDR1 SGHRS and CDR2 YFSETQ. This CDR3 has 16 amino acids. This CDR3 is CASSSSGTQNTGELFF. DNA for the CDR3: TGCGCCAGCAGCTCCTCGGGGACACAGAACACCGGGGAGCTGTTTTTT. Full variable domain (outside the CDR3, taken from reference TRBV5-1 and TRBJ2-2): KAGVTQTPRYLIKTRGQQVTLSCSPISGHRSVSWYQQTPGQGLQFLFEYFSETQRNKGNFPGRFSGRQFSNSRSEMNVSTLELGDSALYLCASSSSGTQNTGELFFGEGSRLTVL.

The V call is TRBV11-3, the J call TRBJ1-1; no definite D call. Germline CDR1 is SGHNT and CDR2 is YENEEA. The CDR3 loop spans 13 amino acids. Between the trimmed V and J ends, which lost 4 bases and 2 bases, there was a span of 8 bases. This CDR3 is CASSWALNTEAFF. The CDR3 DNA is TGTGCCAGCAGCTGGGCCCTAAACACTGAAGCTTTCTTT.

A single count supports this clone. The chain uses TRBV9 and TRBJ2-5; possibly TRBD2 for D (6 bases). This CDR3 is 14 amino acids long. Germline assignment: CDR1 SGDLS and CDR2 YYNGEE. V dropped 7 bases and J dropped 3 bases, with 16 bases sitting between them. CDR3 sequence reads: CASGVGEAEETQYF. The CDR3 coding sequence is TGTGCCAGCGGAGTCGGGGAGGCAGAAGAGACCCAGTACTTC.

The chain combines TRBV30 with TRBJ2-2, with 9 positions matching TRBD2. Germline V CDR1 and CDR2: GTSNPN, SVGIG (reference sequence). The V gene end was trimmed by 0 bases and the J gene end by 5 bases; junction bases not matched to a gene: 4. The CDR3 loop spans 15 amino acids. Here the CDR3 reads CAWSVRLAGTGELFF. The DNA for the CDR3 is TGTGCCTGGAGTGTACGTCTAGCGGGAACCGGGGAGCTGTTTTTT. Using reference TRBV30 and TRBJ2-2 for the parts outside the CDR3, the full variable domain is SQTIHQWPATLVQPVGSPLSLECTVEGTSNPNLYWYRQAAGRGLQLLFYSVGIGQISSEVPQNLSASRPQDRQFILSSKKLLLSDSGFYLCAWSVRLAGTGELFFGEGSRLTVL.

This rearrangement joins TRBV7-2 to TRBJ1-4, with 9 bases aligning to TRBD1. This CDR3 contains 14 residues. The V gene's germline CDR1 is SGHTA and CDR2 FQGNSA. J was trimmed by 4 bases and V by 4 bases; bases with no gene match: 1. In DNA form, the CDR3 reads TGTGCCAGCAGCTACAGGGGGCATAATGAAAAACTGTTTTTT. It is translated as CASSYRGHNEKLFF.

The CDR3, as DNA: TGTGCCAGCAACCGCGGGACAGGGAACACTGAAGCTTTCTTT. Protein sequence: CASNRGTGNTEAFF. The V gene is TRBV6-5, the J gene TRBJ1-1; 8 nucleotides agree with TRBD1. The germline gives CDR1 MNHEY, CDR2 SVGAGI. V shed 7 bases and J 1 base; nucleotides not matched to a gene: 5. The CDR3 totals 14 residues.

CDR3 amino acids: CASSVTSGGSNEQFF. For the CDR3, the DNA is TGTGCCAGCAGCGTCACTAGCGGGGGGTCCAATGAGCAGTTCTTC. The rearrangement uses TRBV5-4 and TRBJ2-1, with 12 bases matching TRBD2. CDR1 and CDR2 (germline): SGHNT, YYREEE (reference sequence). The CDR3 has 15 residues. The V and J ends lost 4 bases and 6 bases, in that order; junction bases with no gene match: 5.

The chain employs TRBV11-3 and TRBJ2-7; D may be TRBD1 (6 bases). Germline V gene lookup returns CDR1 SGHNT and CDR2 YENEEA. The CDR3 is 13 amino acids. Trimming stripped 4 bases from V and 9 bases from J, with 16 bases between. CDR3 DNA sequence: TGTGCCAGCAGCTCACAGGGAGCGTCGGTGCAGTACTTC. It is translated as CASSSQGASVQYF.

The sample holds one count of this clone. This chain links TRBV6-5 with TRBJ2-7; 9 nucleotides align to TRBD1. Germline-derived CDR1 and CDR2 are MNHEY and SVGAGI. The CDR3 length is 15 residues. V shed 2 bases and J 5 bases; nucleotides not matched to a gene: 7. CDR3 in amino acids: CASSYGWTGEHEQYF. For the CDR3, the DNA is TGTGCCAGCAGTTACGGCTGGACAGGGGAGCACGAGCAGTACTTC.

The table lists this clone with a count of one. This rearrangement joins TRBV6-5 to TRBJ1-2; possible D gene TRBD1, 6 bases. The CDR3 runs 13 residues. Germline-derived CDR1 and CDR2 are MNHEY and SVGAGI. V lost 11 bases and J lost 0, with 13 bases in between. The CDR3 nucleotides read TGTGCCTGTGGACAGCCGCCTAACTATGGCTACACCTTC. As protein: CACGQPPNYGYTF.

V usage is TRBV5-1 and J usage is TRBJ1-1; the D gene is possibly TRBD1 (5 bases). Between the trimmed V and J ends, which lost 7 bases and 1 base, there was a span of 11 bases. The CDR3 has 13 amino acids. Germline V CDR1 and CDR2: SGHRS, YFSETQ. The CDR3 spells CASGDQGNTEAFF. DNA for the CDR3: TGCGCCAGCGGCGATCAGGGGAACACTGAAGCTTTCTTT.

This chain connects TRBV6-5 to TRBJ2-7, with a weak D call TRBD1 (6 bases). The CDR3 runs 14 residues. The germline V and J ends were trimmed by 5 bases and 7 bases, with 18 bases remaining between them. Germline CDR1 is MNHEY and CDR2 is SVGAGI. The CDR3: CASSETRNRVEQYF. The DNA for the CDR3 is TGTGCCAGCAGTGAAACCAGAAACAGGGTTGAGCAGTACTTC.

V usage is TRBV10-1 and J usage is TRBJ2-1; 12 bases line up with TRBD1. From germline, CDR1 is WNHNN and CDR2 SYGVQD (reference sequence). The CDR3 runs to 16 residues. V dropped 1 base and J dropped 9; count of bases not matched to a gene: 7. Written as DNA, the CDR3 is TGCGCCAGCAGTGAGTTGGGACAGGGGGCTTTTAGTGAGCAGTTCTTC. Residues: CASSELGQGAFSEQFF.

The chain has TRBV27 and TRBJ2-7, with TRBD2 as a possible D gene (6 bases). From germline, CDR1 is MNHEY and CDR2 SMNVEV (reference sequence). The V and J ends lost 6 bases and 5 bases respectively, with 20 bases between them. CDR3 length equals 15 residues. The CDR3 coding sequence is TGTGCCAGCAGGCCCGGGGGTCCCAGAGGAAACGAGCAGTACTTC. Its protein product is CASRPGGPRGNEQYF.

The chain is built from TRBV27 and TRBJ1-4, with D possibly being TRBD1 (6 bases). The CDR3 contains 15 residues. The V and J ends lost 7 bases and 8 bases respectively, with 20 bases between them. Germline V gene data show CDR1 as MNHEY and CDR2 as SMNVEV (reference sequence). CDR3 in DNA: TGTGCCAGCACCGTCTCAGGGGATCCCGGGGAAAAACTGTTTTTT. Translated, it gives CASTVSGDPGEKLFF.

V usage is TRBV5-1 and J usage is TRBJ2-7; D may be TRBD1 (6 bases). This CDR3 region has 16 residues. The V and J ends lost 3 bases and 4 bases respectively, with 20 bases between them. The V gene's germline CDR1 is SGHRS and CDR2 YFSETQ. CDR3 bases: TGCGCCAGCAGCTCAAAGGGGGTGGGCTTGGGTTACGAGCAGTACTTC. Its translation is CASSSKGVGLGYEQYF.

J is TRBJ2-5 and V is TRBV18; D ambiguous. The CDR3 loop spans 13 amino acids. Trimming removed 4 bases at V and 5 bases at J, with 11 bases between. Per germline, CDR1 KGHSH and CDR2 LQKENI. The CDR3 loop is CASSLENTETQYF. CDR3 nucleotides: TGTGCCAGCTCACTAGAAAATACGGAGACCCAGTACTTC.

The genes are TRBV7-2 and TRBJ1-4; D remains unclear. The V gene lost 5 bases and the J gene lost 7 bases, with 17 bases spanning the gap. CDR1 and CDR2 from the germline V gene are SGHTA and FQGNSA. This CDR3 is built from 15 residues. The CDR3 loop is CASSPTRGGSEKLFF. The CDR3 nucleotides are TGTGCCAGCAGCCCCACCCGGGGAGGGAGTGAAAAACTGTTTTTT. The full variable domain, with the rest looked up from reference TRBV7-2 and TRBJ1-4, is GAGVSQSPSNKVTEKGKDVELRCDPISGHTALYWYRQSLGQGLEFLIYFQGNSAPDKSGLPSDRFSAERTGGSVSTLTIQRTQQEDSAVYLCASSPTRGGSEKLFFGSGTQLSVL.

This chain joins TRBV6-1 and TRBJ1-5, with D uncertain. The germline V and J ends were trimmed by 6 bases and 4 bases, with 7 bases remaining between them. The CDR3 extends over 12 amino acids. Germline CDR1 MNHNS, CDR2 SASEGT. This CDR3 reads CASRSQNQPQHF. CDR3 coding DNA: TGTGCCAGCAGGAGCCAAAATCAGCCCCAGCATTTT.

J is TRBJ2-1 and V is TRBV4-3, with TRBD2 matching 16 bases. V lost 4 bases and J lost 7; bases outside the gene matches: 7. The germline CDR1 and CDR2 sequences are LGHNA and YSLEER. The CDR3 sequence is 17 residues long. CDR3 in amino acids: CASSRTPGLAGGNEQFF. The CDR3 DNA sequence: TGCGCCAGCAGCCGAACCCCGGGACTAGCGGGAGGGAATGAGCAGTTCTTC.